The 19 T cell receptor beta chains listed next were all sequenced from one sample in a study of blood T cell repertoires in COVID-19. The data were produced by immunoSEQ multiplex PCR, yet TCRdb's version contains in-frame clones alone and is incomplete. Among about 69,000 clones, 65% to 90% were seen once, and the ten largest hold over 2.5%. Sample: peripheral blood. The receptors originated from a man aged 80 or over with acute or convalescent COVID-19.

V and J are TRBV18 and TRBJ2-7, with a weak D call TRBD1 (6 bases). Germline V CDR1 and CDR2: KGHSH, LQKENI. Trimming cost V 3 bases and J 0 bases, with 15 bases left between them. The CDR3 consists of 16 residues. The DNA of the CDR3 is TGTGCCAGCTCACCCTTCTCCGGACAGAGCTCCTACGAGCAGTACTTC. Amino acid sequence: CASSPFSGQSSYEQYF.

V and J are TRBV19 and TRBJ1-1, with D perhaps matching TRBD1 (6 bases). The CDR3 contains 13 residues. V shed 4 bases and J shed 4 bases, with 10 bases lying between them. The germline V gene has CDR1 LNHDA and CDR2 SQIVND (reference sequence). The chain's CDR3 is CASSTTGPTEAFF. DNA of the CDR3: TGTGCCAGTAGTACCACAGGGCCCACTGAAGCTTTCTTT.

The chain is built from TRBV10-3 and TRBJ1-1; no definite D call. This CDR3 is 11 amino acids long. Per germline, CDR1 ENHRY and CDR2 SYGVKD. Trimming removed 2 bases at V and 5 bases at J, with 3 bases between. CDR3 residues: CAISEETEAFF. The CDR3 DNA is TGTGCCATCAGTGAGGAGACTGAAGCTTTCTTT.

The rearrangement joins TRBV7-2 to TRBJ2-7, with D perhaps TRBD1 (6 bases). Per germline, CDR1 SGHTA and CDR2 FQGNSA. V was clipped by 2 bases and J by 4 bases, with 15 bases between them. The CDR3 is 15 amino acids. For the CDR3, the DNA is TGTGCCAGCAGCTTAATGGTGGGACAACTTTACGAGCAGTACTTC. Its protein is CASSLMVGQLYEQYF.

The chain couples TRBV9 to TRBJ2-4, with TRBD2 identical over 12 bases. Trimming at V came to 0 bases and at J to 3 bases, leaving 7 bases not matched to a gene. There are 18 residues in the CDR3. The V gene's germline CDR1 is SGDLS and CDR2 YYNGEE. The CDR3 here is CASSVVPGGLAGKNIQYF. CDR3 nucleotides: TGTGCCAGCAGCGTAGTGCCCGGGGGACTAGCGGGCAAAAACATTCAGTACTTC.

CDR3: CAISETSGRVNEQFF. For the CDR3, the DNA is TGTGCCATCAGTGAGACTAGCGGGAGAGTTAATGAGCAGTTCTTC. The V and J genes are TRBV10-3 and TRBJ2-1, with 11 bases lining up with TRBD2. Germline V CDR1 and CDR2: ENHRY, SYGVKD. The CDR3 totals 15 residues. Unmatched junction bases numbered 4, after V lost 2 bases and J lost 7 bases.

The chain is built from TRBV18 and TRBJ2-5, with D possibly TRBD1 on 6 matching bases. The ends were cut back, 4 bases at V and 5 bases at J, with 17 bases in the middle. Germline-derived CDR1 and CDR2 are KGHSH and LQKENI. This CDR3 spans 15 amino acids. This chain's CDR3 is CASSRSSGAEETQYF. Written as DNA, the CDR3 is TGTGCCAGCTCACGTTCATCAGGGGCAGAGGAGACCCAGTACTTC.

The chain employs TRBV7-8 and TRBJ1-2; TRBD1 aligns across 7 bases. The CDR3 is 16 residues long. In germline, CDR1 is SGHVS, CDR2 FQNEAQ. J lost 7 bases, V lost 0 bases, and 11 bases had no gene match. The CDR3 region is CASSLALIGTEFGYTF. In DNA, the CDR3 is TGTGCCAGCAGCTTAGCGCTGATTGGGACAGAATTTGGCTACACCTTC.

The genes are TRBV7-2 and TRBJ2-5, with D possibly matching TRBD1 (5 bases). V lost 1 base, J lost 5 bases, and 11 bases lay in between. The length of the CDR3 is 14 residues. Germline V lookup: CDR1 SGHTA, CDR2 FQGNSA. In DNA, the CDR3 is TGTGCCAGCAGCTTAGGAAGGGGTTGGGAGACCCAGTACTTC. Translating gives CASSLGRGWETQYF.

This sequence joins TRBV24-1 and TRBJ1-2, with TRBD1 matching 7 bases. This CDR3 spans 16 amino acids. Trimming at V came to 4 bases and at J to 4 bases, leaving 11 bases not matched to a gene. Germline assignment: CDR1 KGHDR and CDR2 SFDVKD. DNA of the CDR3: TGTGCCACCAGTGACCGGAGGACAGGACCACTCTATGGCTACACCTTC. Its protein is CATSDRRTGPLYGYTF.

This clone was found a few times. The chain combines TRBV5-1 with TRBJ1-3; 8 nucleotides align to TRBD1. CDR1 is SGHRS and CDR2 is YFSETQ in the germline V gene. V trimming: 3 bases; J trimming: 3 bases; junction bases outside the gene matches: 2. This CDR3 spans 14 amino acids. The CDR3 sequence: CASSSDRGGNTIYF. For the CDR3, the DNA is TGCGCCAGCAGCTCAGACAGGGGTGGAAACACCATATATTTT.

Only a few counts were recorded for this clone. The chain combines TRBV2 with TRBJ1-1, with 8 bases lining up with TRBD1. After removal of 6 bases from V and 8 bases from J, the junction contained 8 bases not matched to a gene. CDR3 length equals 13 residues. Germline V gene lookup returns CDR1 SNHLY and CDR2 FYNNEI. The CDR3 spells CASSYDRGREAFF. As DNA, the CDR3 is TGTGCCAGCAGCTACGACAGGGGAAGGGAAGCTTTCTTT.

The chain recombines TRBV6-5 with TRBJ2-3, with TRBD2 as a possible D gene (5 bases). Trimming pared 0 bases from V and 0 bases from J, leaving 7 bases between. Germline assignment: CDR1 MNHEY and CDR2 SVGAGI. The CDR3 has 15 residues. The CDR3 spells CASSYSRTSTDTQYF. CDR3 nucleotide sequence: TGTGCCAGCAGTTACTCGAGGACTAGCACAGATACGCAGTATTTT.

The chain combines TRBV6-2 or TRBV6-3 with TRBJ2-7; the match to TRBD1 covers 7 bases. After removal of 5 bases from V and 3 bases from J, the junction contained 1 base not matched to a gene. CDR3 length: 12 residues. Germline values: CDR1 MNHEY, CDR2 SVGEGT. CDR3 protein: CASSRQGYEQYF. CDR3 nucleotide sequence: TGTGCCAGCAGTAGACAGGGCTACGAGCAGTACTTC.

The gene calls are TRBV6-2 or TRBV6-3 and TRBJ2-7; 8 bases are a match to TRBD2. This CDR3 is built from 17 residues. Losses at the gene ends were 4 bases for V and 0 bases for J; bases not matched to a gene: 11. From germline, CDR1 is MNHEY and CDR2 SVGEGT. The CDR3 region has the DNA TGTGCCAGCAGTTCACTACCGACTAGCGCGAGCTCCTACGAGCAGTACTTC. Translation: CASSSLPTSASSYEQYF.

As to this clone: This CDR3 is also generated by other DNA sequences in the sample. The chain uses TRBV30 and TRBJ1-1, with D unclear. This CDR3 is 13 amino acids long. V lost 2 bases, J lost 0 bases, and 7 bases lay in between. Germline V gene lookup returns CDR1 GTSNPN and CDR2 SVGIG (reference sequence). The CDR3 DNA follows: TGTGCCTGGAGTAGAGGGATGAACACTGAAGCTTTCTTT. Translated: CAWSRGMNTEAFF.

This chain uses TRBV5-1 with TRBJ2-1; TRBD2 matches 7 bases. The trim removed 4 bases at V and 5 bases at J, leaving 12 bases unmatched. This CDR3 spans 16 amino acids. Germline CDR1 is SGHRS and CDR2 is YFSETQ. This CDR3 reads CASSRSGTTQDNEQFF. In DNA form, the CDR3 reads TGCGCCAGCAGCAGGTCCGGGACTACTCAGGACAATGAGCAGTTCTTC.

V gene TRBV11-3 combines with J gene TRBJ2-1, with a tentative D call TRBD1 (6 bases). Germline V lookup: CDR1 SGHNT, CDR2 YENEEA. V lost 5 bases and J 2 bases, leaving 13 bases between the germline ends. The CDR3 is 15 residues long. CDR3 sequence: CASSLRQGTYNEQFF. In DNA, the CDR3 is TGTGCCAGCAGCCTCCGGCAGGGGACCTACAATGAGCAGTTCTTC. Full variable domain (missing parts from reference TRBV11-3 and TRBJ2-1): EAGVVQSPRYKIIEKKQPVAFWCNPISGHNTLYWYLQNLGQGPELLIRYENEEAVDDSQLPKDRFSAERLKGVDSTLKIQPAELGDSAVYLCASSLRQGTYNEQFFGPGTRLTVL.

V and J are TRBV19 and TRBJ1-2; 9 nucleotides line up with TRBD1. The length of the CDR3 is 14 residues. Germline V gene lookup returns CDR1 LNHDA and CDR2 SQIVND (reference sequence). V lost 3 bases, J lost 3 bases, and 2 bases stayed unmatched. CDR3 nucleotide sequence: TGTGCCAGTAGTATCACAGGGGGCCACTATGGCTACACCTTC. Translation gives CASSITGGHYGYTF.